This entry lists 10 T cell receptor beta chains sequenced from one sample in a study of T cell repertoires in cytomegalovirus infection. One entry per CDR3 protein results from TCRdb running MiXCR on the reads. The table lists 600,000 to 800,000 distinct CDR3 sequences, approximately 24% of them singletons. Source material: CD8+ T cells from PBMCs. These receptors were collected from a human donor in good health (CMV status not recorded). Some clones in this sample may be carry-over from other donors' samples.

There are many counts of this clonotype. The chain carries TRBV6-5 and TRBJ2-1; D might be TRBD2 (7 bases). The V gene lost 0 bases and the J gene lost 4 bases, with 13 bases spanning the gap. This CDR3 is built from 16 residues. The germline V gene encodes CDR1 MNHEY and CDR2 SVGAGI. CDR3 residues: CASSYSAGASYNEQFF. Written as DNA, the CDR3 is TGTGCCAGCAGTTACTCGGCGGGGGCGTCTTACAATGAGCAGTTCTTC.

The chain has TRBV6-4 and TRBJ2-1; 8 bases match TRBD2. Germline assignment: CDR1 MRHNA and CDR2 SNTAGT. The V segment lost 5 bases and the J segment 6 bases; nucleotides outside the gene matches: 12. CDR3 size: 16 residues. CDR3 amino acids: CASSHEGAGGPNEQFF. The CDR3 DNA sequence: TGTGCCAGCAGTCATGAAGGGGCGGGGGGACCCAATGAGCAGTTCTTC.

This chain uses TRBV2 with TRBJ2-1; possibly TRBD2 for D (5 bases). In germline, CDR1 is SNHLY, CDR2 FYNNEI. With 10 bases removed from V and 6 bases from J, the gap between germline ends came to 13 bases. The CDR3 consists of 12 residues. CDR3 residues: CAIKRTTNEQFF. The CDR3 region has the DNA TGTGCCATCAAGCGGACGACCAATGAGCAGTTCTTC.

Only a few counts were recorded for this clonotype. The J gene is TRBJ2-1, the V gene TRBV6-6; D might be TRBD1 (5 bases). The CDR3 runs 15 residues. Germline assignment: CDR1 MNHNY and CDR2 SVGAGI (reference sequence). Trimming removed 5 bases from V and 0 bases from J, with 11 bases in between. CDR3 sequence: CASSAQESSYNEQFF. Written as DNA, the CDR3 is TGTGCCAGCAGTGCACAGGAGAGCTCCTACAATGAGCAGTTCTTC.

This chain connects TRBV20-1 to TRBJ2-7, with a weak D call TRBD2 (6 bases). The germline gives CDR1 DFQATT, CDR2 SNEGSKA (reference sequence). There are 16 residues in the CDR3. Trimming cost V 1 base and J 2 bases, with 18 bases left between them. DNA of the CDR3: TGCAGTGCTAGAGGCGAAGGGGAGGCTTGGACCTACGAGCAGTACTTC. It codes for CSARGEGEAWTYEQYF.

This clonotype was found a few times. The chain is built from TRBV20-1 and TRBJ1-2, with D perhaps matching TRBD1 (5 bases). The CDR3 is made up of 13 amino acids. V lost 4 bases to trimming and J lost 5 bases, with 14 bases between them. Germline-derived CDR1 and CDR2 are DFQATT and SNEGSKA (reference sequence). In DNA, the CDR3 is TGCAGTGCTATTGGACACGGGAGGTATGGCTACACCTTC. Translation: CSAIGHGRYGYTF.

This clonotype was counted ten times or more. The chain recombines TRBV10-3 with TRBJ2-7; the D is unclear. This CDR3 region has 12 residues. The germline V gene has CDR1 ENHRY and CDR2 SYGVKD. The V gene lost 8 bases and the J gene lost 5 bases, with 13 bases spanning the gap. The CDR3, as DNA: TGTGCCATCGGTGGCGGAGTCCACGAGCAGTACTTC. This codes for CAIGGGVHEQYF.

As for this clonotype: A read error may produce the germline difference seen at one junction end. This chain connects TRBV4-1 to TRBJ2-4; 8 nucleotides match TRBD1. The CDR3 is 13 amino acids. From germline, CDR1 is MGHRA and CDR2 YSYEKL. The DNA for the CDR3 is TGCGCCAACAGCCCTCGACAGGGGAACATTCAGTACTTC. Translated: CANSPRQGNIQYF.

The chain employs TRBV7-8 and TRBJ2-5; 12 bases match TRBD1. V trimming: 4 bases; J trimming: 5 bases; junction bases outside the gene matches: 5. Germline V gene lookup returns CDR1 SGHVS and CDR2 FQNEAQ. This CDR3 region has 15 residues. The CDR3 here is CASSWGTGGRETQYF. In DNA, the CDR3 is TGTGCCAGCAGCTGGGGGACAGGGGGCAGGGAGACCCAGTACTTC.

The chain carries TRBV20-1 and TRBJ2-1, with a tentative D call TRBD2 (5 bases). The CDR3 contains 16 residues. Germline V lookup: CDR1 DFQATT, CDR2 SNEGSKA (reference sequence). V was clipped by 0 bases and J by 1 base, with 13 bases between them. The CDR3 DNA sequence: TGCAGTGCTAGAGATCGATCGGGAAAATCCTACAATGAGCAGTTCTTC. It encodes CSARDRSGKSYNEQFF.